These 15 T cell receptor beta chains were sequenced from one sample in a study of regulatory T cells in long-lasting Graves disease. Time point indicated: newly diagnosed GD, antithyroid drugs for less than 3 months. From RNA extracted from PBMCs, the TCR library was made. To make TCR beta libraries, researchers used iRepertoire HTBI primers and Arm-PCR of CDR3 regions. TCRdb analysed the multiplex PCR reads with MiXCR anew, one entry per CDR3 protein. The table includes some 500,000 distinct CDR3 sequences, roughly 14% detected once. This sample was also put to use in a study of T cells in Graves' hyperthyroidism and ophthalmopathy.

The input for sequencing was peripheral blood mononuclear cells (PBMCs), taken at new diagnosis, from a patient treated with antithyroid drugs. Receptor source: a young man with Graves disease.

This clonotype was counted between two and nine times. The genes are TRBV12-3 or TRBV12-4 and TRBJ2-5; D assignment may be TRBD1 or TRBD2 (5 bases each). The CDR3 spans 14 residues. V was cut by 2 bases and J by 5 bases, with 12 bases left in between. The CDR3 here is CASSLPGPGETQYF. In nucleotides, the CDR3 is TGTGCCAGCAGTTTACCAGGGCCGGGGGAGACCCAGTACTTC.

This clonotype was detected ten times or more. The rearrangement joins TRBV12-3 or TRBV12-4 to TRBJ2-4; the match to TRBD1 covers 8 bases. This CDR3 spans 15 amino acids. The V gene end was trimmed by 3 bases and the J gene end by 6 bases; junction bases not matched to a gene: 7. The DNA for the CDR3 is TGTGCCAGCAGTTTGTCTGGACAGGGTCGAAACATTCAGTACTTC. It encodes CASSLSGQGRNIQYF.

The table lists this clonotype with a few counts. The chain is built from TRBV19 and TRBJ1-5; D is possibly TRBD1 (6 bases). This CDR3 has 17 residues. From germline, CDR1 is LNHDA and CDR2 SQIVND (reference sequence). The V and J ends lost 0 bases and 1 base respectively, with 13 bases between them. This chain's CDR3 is CASSIDWTALSNQPQHF. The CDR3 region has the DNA TGTGCCAGTAGTATAGATTGGACAGCCTTGAGCAATCAGCCCCAGCATTTT.

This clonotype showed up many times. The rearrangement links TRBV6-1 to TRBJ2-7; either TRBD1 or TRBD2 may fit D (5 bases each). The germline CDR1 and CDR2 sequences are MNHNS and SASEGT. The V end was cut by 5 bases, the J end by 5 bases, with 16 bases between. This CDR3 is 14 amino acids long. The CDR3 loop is CASSNRDAYDEQYF. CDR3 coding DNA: TGTGCCAGCAGTAACCGGGACGCGTATGACGAGCAGTACTTC.

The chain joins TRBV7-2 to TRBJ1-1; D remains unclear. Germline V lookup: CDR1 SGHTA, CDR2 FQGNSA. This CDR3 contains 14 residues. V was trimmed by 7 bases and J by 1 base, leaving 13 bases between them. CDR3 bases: TGTGCCAGCACCGGGCGTTTCTCGAACACTGAAGCTTTCTTT. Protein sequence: CASTGRFSNTEAFF.

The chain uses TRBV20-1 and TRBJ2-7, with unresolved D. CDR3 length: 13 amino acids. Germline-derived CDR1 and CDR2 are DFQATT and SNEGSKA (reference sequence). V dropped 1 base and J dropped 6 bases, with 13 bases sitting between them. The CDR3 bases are TGCAGTGCTAGAGCTGCCGGTCGAGGCGAGCAGTACTTC. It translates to CSARAAGRGEQYF.

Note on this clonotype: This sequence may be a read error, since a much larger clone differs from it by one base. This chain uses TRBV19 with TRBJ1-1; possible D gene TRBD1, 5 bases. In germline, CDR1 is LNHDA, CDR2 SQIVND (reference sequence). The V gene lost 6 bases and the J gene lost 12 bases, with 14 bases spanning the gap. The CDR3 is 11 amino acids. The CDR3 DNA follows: TGTGCCAGTAGCTTCAGGGTTCAAACTTTCTTT. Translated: CASSFRVQTFF. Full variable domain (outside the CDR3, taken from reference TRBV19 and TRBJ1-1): DGGITQSPKYLFRKEGQNVTLSCEQNLNHDAMYWYRQDPGQGLRLIYYSQIVNDFQKGDIAEGYSVSREKKESFPLTVTSAQKNPTAFYLCASSFRVQTFFGQGTRLTVV.

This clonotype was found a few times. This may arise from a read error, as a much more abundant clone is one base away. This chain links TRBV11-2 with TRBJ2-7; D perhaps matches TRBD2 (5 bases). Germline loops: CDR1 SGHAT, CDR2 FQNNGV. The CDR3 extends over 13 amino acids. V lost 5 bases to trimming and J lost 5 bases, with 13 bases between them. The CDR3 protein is CASSPDSPNEQYV. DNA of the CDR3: TGTGCCAGCAGCCCGGACTCTCCGAACGAGCAGTACGTC.

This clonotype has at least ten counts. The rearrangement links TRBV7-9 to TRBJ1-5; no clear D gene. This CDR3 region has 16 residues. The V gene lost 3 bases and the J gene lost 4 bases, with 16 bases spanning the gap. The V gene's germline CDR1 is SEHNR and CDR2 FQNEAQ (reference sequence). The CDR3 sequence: CASSLDKRTPNQPQHF. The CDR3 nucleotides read TGTGCCAGCAGCTTGGATAAGAGGACCCCTAATCAGCCCCAGCATTTT.

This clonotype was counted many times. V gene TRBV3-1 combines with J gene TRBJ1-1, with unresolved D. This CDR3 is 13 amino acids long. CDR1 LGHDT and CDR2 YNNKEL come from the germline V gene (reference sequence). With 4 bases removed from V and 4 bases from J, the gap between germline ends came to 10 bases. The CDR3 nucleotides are TGTGCCAGCAGCCTTTCCCCGGTCACTGAAGCTTTCTTT. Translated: CASSLSPVTEAFF. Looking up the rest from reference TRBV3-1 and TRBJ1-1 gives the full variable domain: DTAVSQTPKYLVTQMGNDKSIKCEQNLGHDTMYWYKQDSKKFLKIMFSYNNKELIINETVPNRFSPKSPDKAHLNLHINSLELGDSAVYFCASSLSPVTEAFFGQGTRLTVV.

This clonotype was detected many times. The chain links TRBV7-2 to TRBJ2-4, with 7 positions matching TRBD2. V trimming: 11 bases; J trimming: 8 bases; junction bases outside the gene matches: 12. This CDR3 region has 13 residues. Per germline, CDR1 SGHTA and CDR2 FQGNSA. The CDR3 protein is CAPLPLGGDIQYF. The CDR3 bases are TGTGCCCCCCTGCCTTTGGGGGGGGACATTCAGTACTTC.

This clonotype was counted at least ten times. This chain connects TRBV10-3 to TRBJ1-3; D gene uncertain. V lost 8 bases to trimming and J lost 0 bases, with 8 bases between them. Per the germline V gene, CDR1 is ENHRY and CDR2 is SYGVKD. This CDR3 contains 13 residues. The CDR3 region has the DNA TGTGCCATCCACGCCGTCTCTGGAAACACCATATATTTT. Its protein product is CAIHAVSGNTIYF.

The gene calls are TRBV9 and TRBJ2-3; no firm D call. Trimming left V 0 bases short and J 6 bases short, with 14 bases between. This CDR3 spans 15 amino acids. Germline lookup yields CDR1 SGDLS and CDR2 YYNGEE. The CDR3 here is CASSVAVQKRDTQYF. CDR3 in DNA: TGTGCCAGCAGCGTAGCAGTGCAGAAGAGGGATACGCAGTATTTT.

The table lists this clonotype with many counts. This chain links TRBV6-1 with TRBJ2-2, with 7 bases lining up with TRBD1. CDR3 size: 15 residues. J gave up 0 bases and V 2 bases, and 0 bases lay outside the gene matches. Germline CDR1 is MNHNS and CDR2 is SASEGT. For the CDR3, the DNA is TGTGCCAGCAGTGAACAGGGGGCGAACACCGGGGAGCTGTTTTTT. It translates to CASSEQGANTGELFF.

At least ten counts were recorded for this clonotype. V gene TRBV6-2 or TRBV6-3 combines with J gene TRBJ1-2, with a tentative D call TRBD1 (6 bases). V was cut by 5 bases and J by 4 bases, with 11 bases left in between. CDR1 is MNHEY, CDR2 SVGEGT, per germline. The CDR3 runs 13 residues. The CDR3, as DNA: TGTGCCAGCAGTGCAGGACAGAGCTATGGCTACACCTTC. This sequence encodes CASSAGQSYGYTF.